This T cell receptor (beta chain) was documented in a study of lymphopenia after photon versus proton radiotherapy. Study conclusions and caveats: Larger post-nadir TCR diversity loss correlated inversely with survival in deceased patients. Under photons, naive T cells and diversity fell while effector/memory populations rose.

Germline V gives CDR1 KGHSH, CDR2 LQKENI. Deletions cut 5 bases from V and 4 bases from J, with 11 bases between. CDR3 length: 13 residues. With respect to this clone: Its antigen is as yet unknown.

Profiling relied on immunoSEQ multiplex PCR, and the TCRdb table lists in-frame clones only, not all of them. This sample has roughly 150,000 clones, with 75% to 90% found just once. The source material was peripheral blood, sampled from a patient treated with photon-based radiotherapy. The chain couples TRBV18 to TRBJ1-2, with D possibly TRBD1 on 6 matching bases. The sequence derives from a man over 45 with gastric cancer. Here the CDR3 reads CASSSGQVYGYTF. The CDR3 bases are TGTGCCAGCTCATCGGGACAAGTCTATGGCTACACCTTC.